This T cell receptor beta chain stems from a study of shared clonotypes between healthy human individuals. The CDR3 runs 15 residues. The germline gives CDR1 SGDLS, CDR2 YYNGEE. The germline V and J ends were trimmed by 0 bases and 5 bases, with 14 bases remaining between them. Using immunoSEQ multiplex PCR, the repertoire was profiled, and TCRdb retains in-frame clones only, with some absent. Of approximately 2.4 million clones in the sample, 95% were seen once. This clone was recorded only once. The rearrangement joins TRBV9 to TRBJ1-2, with no clear D. Sequencing used naive CD4+ T cells sorted from blood. Subset denoted: CD45RA+ positively selected. The sequence was collected from a man aged 18 to 29 in good health. The chain's CDR3 is CASSVEKGGRYGYTF. As DNA, the CDR3 is TGTGCCAGCAGCGTAGAAAAGGGCGGGAGGTATGGCTACACCTTC.